This TCR beta chain derives from a study of cytomegalovirus exposure and HLA in healthy donors. Study-level background: Early released data had about 85 million unique TCRs, all coming from HLA-typed donors. The study placed about four fifths of its approximately 400 genotyped donors in the Caucasian-associated ancestry cluster. Whole-study findings and limits: One variant, a missense change in DCLRE1C, was linked in a later analysis to TCR beta V- and J-gene trimming. The study found most TCR sequences rare, yet found some public TCRs in many donors.

This CDR3 is 13 amino acids long. The V gene's germline CDR1 is LNHNV and CDR2 YYDKDF (reference sequence). V trimming: 4 bases; J trimming: 3 bases; junction bases outside the gene matches: 1. As regards this clone: Its antigen is currently unknown.

Use of 60 Vbeta and 13 Jbeta primers characterized the PCR. The repertoire was sequenced with immunoSEQ multiplex PCR; TCRdb's copy has only in-frame clones and lacks some. In the table there are roughly 170,000 clones, about three quarters of which are singletons. The V and J genes are TRBV15 and TRBJ2-5; 8 bases align to TRBD2. The receptor comes from a woman between 25 and 40 years old in good health and CMV-seropositive. Sequenced input: PBMCs. In nucleotides, the CDR3 is TGTGCCACCAGCACCGGGAGGGAAGAGACCCAGTACTTC. Protein sequence: CATSTGREETQYF.